This TCR beta chain was recovered during a study of blood T cell repertoires in COVID-19. The count of this clone is one. Measured with immunoSEQ multiplex PCR; TCRdb has only the in-frame clones, and not every one. The sample includes around 13,000 clones, 83% of them seen just once. The CDR3 totals 14 residues. CDR1 is MGHRA and CDR2 is YSYEKL in the germline V gene. Trimming took 2 bases from V and 9 from J, leaving 17 bases between them. This receptor was taken from a man aged 35-49 years with active or convalescent COVID-19. The chain couples TRBV4-1 to TRBJ2-7; D might be TRBD1 (7 bases). The specimen was peripheral blood. For the CDR3, the DNA is TGCGCCAGCAGCCAAACTAGGGGGCTGGAGGGGCAGTACTTC. Encoded protein: CASSQTRGLEGQYF.